The clone carrying this TCR beta chain came up once. The sample originates from a study of blood T cell repertoires in COVID-19. Study summary: Sources were T cells, B-cell-depleted T cells, or PBMCs; the material itself was cDNA or gDNA.

V lost 0 bases, J lost 8 bases, and 14 bases lay in between. Germline CDR1 SGHDT, CDR2 YYEEEE. The CDR3 length is 15 residues. As originally analysed: Cell counts per sample came from amplifying reference gene primers. Sequencing used immunoSEQ multiplex PCR; TCRdb keeps in-frame clones, though not all of them. V and J calls and clone size are those listed in that table; D and trimming were worked out from the DNA. The profile shows around 180,000 clones, 60% to 85% of them singletons. The sequence came from a man aged 60-69 years with active or convalescent COVID-19. This chain uses TRBV5-6 with TRBJ1-4; no clear D. The specimen sequenced was peripheral blood. DNA of the CDR3: TGTGCCAGCAGCTTGGAAGGCGGTTTAAGCGAAAAACTGTTTTTT. Translated: CASSLEGGLSEKLFF.